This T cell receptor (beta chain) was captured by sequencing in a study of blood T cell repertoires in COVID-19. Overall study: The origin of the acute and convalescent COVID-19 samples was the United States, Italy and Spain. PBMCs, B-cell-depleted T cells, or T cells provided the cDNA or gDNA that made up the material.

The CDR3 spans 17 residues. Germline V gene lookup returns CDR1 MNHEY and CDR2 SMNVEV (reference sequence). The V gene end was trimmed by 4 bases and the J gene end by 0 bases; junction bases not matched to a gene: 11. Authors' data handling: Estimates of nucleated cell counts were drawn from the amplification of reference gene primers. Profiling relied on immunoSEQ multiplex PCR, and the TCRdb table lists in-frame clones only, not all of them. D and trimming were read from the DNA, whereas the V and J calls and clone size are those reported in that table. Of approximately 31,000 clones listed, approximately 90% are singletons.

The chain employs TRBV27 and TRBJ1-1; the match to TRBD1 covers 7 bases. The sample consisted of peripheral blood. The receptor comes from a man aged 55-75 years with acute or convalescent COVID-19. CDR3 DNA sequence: TGTGCCAGCAGTTCCTTAGCGGGACAGACCCTGAACACTGAAGCTTTCTTT. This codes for CASSSLAGQTLNTEAFF.